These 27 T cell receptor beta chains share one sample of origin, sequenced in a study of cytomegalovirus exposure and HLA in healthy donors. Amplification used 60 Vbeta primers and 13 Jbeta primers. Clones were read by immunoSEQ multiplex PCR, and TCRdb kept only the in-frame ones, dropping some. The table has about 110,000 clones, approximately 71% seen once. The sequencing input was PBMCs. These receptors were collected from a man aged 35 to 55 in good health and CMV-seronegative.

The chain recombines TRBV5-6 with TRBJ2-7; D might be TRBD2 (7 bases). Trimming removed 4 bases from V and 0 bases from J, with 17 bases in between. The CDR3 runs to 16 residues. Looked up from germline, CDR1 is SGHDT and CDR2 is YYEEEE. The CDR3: CASSVLRGGRSYEQYF. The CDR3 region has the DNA TGTGCCAGCAGCGTACTAAGGGGGGGACGCTCCTACGAGCAGTACTTC.

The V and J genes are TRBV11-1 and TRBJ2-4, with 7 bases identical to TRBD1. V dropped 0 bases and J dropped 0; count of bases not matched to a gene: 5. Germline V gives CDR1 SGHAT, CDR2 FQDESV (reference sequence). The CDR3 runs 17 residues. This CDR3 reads CASSLAGNRGAKNIQYF. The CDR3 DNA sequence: TGTGCCAGCAGCTTAGCCGGAAACAGGGGAGCCAAAAACATTCAGTACTTC. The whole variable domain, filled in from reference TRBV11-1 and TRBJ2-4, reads EAEVAQSPRYKITEKSQAVAFWCDPISGHATLYWYRQILGQGPELLVQFQDESVVDDSQLPKDRFSAERLKGVDSTLKIQPAELGDSAMYLCASSLAGNRGAKNIQYFGAGTRLSVL.

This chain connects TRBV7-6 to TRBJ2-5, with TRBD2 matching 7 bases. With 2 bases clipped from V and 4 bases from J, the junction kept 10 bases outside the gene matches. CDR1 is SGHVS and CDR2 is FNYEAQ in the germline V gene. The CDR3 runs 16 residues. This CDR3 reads CASSLPSGGTGETQYF. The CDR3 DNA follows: TGTGCCAGCAGCTTACCTAGCGGTGGCACCGGAGAGACCCAGTACTTC.

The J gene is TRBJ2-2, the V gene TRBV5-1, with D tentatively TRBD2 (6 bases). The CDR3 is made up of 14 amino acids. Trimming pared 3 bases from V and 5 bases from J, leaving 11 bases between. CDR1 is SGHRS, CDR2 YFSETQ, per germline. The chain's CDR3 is CASSSGTETGELFF. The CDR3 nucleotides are TGCGCCAGCAGCTCTGGGACTGAAACCGGGGAGCTGTTTTTT.

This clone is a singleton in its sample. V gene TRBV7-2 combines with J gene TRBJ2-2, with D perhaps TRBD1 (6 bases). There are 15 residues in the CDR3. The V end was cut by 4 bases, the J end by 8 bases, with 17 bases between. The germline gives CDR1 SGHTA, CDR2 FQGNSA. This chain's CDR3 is CASSYMGALNGELFF. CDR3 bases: TGTGCCAGCAGCTATATGGGGGCGTTAAATGGGGAGCTGTTTTTT.

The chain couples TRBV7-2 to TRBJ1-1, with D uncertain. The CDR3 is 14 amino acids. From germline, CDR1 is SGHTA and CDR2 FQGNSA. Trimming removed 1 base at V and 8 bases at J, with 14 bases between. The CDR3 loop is CASSLGSGISEAFF. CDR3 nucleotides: TGTGCCAGCAGCTTAGGATCGGGTATATCCGAAGCTTTCTTT.

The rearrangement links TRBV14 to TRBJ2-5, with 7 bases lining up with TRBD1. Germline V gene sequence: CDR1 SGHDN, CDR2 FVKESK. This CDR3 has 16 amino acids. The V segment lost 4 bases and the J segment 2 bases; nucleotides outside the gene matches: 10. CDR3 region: CASSRRTGPEQETQYF. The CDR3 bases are TGTGCCAGCAGCCGACGGACAGGACCCGAGCAAGAGACCCAGTACTTC.

For the CDR3, the DNA is TGCGCCAGCAGCCAAGATTGGCAGCGTGGCTACACCTTC. As protein: CASSQDWQRGYTF. The gene calls are TRBV4-3 and TRBJ1-2; no definite D call. Trimming removed 0 bases at V and 7 bases at J, with 9 bases between. Germline assignment: CDR1 LGHNA and CDR2 YSLEER. The CDR3 has 13 residues.

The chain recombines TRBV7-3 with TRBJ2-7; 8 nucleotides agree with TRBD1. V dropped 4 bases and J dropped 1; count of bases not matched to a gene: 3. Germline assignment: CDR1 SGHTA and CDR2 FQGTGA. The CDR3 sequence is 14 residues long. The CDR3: CASSSRTGSYEQYF. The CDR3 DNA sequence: TGTGCCAGCAGCTCCCGGACAGGGTCCTACGAGCAGTACTTC.

The CDR3 here is CATTTGGELPYEQYF. The CDR3 bases are TGTGCCACCACCACTGGGGGGGAACTTCCCTACGAGCAGTACTTC. This chain joins TRBV10-3 and TRBJ2-7, with TRBD2 identical over 7 bases. CDR3 length: 15 amino acids. Per the germline V gene, CDR1 is ENHRY and CDR2 is SYGVKD. Trimming at V came to 10 bases and at J to 2 bases, leaving 14 bases not matched to a gene.

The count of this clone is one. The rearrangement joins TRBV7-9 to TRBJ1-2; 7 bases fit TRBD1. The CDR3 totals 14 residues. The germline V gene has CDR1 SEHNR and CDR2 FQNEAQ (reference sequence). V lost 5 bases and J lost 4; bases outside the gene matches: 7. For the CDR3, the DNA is TGTGCCAGCAGCCCTCAGGGGGGTACCTATGGCTACACCTTC. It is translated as CASSPQGGTYGYTF.

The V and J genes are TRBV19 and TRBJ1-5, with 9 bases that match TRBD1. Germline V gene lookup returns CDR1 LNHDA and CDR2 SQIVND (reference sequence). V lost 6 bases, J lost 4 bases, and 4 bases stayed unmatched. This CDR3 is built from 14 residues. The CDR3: CASSLDRGNQPQHF. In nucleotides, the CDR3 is TGTGCCAGTAGCCTGGACAGGGGTAATCAGCCCCAGCATTTT. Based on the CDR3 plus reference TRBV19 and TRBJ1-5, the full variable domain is DGGITQSPKYLFRKEGQNVTLSCEQNLNHDAMYWYRQDPGQGLRLIYYSQIVNDFQKGDIAEGYSVSREKKESFPLTVTSAQKNPTAFYLCASSLDRGNQPQHFGDGTRLSIL.

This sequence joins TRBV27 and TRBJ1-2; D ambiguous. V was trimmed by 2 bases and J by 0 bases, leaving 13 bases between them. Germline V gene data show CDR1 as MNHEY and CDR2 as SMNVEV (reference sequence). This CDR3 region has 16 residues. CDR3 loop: CASSLRWERTNYGYTF. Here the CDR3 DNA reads TGTGCCAGCAGTTTAAGATGGGAGCGCACTAACTATGGCTACACCTTC.

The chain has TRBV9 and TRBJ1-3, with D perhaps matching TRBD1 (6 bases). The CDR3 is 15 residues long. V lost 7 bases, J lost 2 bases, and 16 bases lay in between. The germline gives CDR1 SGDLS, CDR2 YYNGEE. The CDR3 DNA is TGTGCCAGCGACGGGGGGGGCGAAACTGGAAACACCATATATTTT. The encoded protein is CASDGGGETGNTIYF.

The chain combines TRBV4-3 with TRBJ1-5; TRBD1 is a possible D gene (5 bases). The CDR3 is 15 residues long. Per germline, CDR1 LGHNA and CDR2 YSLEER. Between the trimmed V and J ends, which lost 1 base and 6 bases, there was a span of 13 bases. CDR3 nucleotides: TGCGCCAGCAGCCAAGGGAGGGGATTGGGTCAGCCCCAGCATTTT. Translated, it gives CASSQGRGLGQPQHF.

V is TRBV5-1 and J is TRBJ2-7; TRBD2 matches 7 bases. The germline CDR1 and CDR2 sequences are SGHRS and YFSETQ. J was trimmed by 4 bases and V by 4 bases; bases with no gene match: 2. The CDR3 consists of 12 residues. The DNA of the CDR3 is TGCGCCAGCAGCAGGGAGGGATACGAGCAGTACTTC. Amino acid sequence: CASSREGYEQYF.

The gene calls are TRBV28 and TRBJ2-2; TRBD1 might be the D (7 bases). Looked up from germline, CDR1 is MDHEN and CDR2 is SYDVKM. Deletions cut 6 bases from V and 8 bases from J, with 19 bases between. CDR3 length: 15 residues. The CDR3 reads CASSSQGGGEGELFF. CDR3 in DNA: TGTGCCAGCAGCTCCCAAGGGGGCGGGGAAGGGGAGCTGTTTTTT.

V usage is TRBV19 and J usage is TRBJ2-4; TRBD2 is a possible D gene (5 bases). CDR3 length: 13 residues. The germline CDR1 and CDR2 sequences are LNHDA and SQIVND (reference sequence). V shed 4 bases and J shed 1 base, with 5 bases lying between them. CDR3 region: CASSTSAKNIQYF. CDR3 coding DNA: TGTGCCAGTAGTACTAGCGCCAAAAACATTCAGTACTTC. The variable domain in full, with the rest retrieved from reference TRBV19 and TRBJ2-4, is DGGITQSPKYLFRKEGQNVTLSCEQNLNHDAMYWYRQDPGQGLRLIYYSQIVNDFQKGDIAEGYSVSREKKESFPLTVTSAQKNPTAFYLCASSTSAKNIQYFGAGTRLSVL.

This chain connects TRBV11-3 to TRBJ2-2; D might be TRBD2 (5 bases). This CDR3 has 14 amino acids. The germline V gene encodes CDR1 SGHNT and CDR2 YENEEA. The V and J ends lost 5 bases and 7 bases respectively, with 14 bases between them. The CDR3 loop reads CASSGGLLGGELFF. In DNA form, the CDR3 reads TGTGCCAGCAGCGGAGGTTTACTGGGCGGGGAGCTGTTTTTT.

The CDR3 sequence: CASSGSGYSYEQYF. In DNA form, the CDR3 reads TGTGCCAGCAGCGGATCAGGGTACTCCTACGAGCAGTACTTC. The J gene is TRBJ2-7, the V gene TRBV5-6; perhaps TRBD1 as D (5 bases). The germline CDR1 and CDR2 sequences are SGHDT and YYEEEE. V was clipped by 4 bases and J by 0 bases, with 11 bases between them. The CDR3 has 14 residues.

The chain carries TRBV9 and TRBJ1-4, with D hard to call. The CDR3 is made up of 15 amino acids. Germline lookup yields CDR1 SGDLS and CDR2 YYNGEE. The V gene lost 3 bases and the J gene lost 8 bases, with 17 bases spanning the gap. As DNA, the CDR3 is TGTGCCAGCAGCGCAGGAGGGCAAATCTGGGAAAAACTGTTTTTT. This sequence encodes CASSAGGQIWEKLFF.

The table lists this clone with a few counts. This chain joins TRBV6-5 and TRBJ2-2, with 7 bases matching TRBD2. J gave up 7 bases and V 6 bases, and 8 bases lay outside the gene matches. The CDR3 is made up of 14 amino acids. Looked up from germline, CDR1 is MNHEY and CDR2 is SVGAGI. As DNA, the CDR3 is TGTGCCAGCAGCAGGACTAGAACCCTCGGGGAGCTGTTTTTT. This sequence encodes CASSRTRTLGELFF.

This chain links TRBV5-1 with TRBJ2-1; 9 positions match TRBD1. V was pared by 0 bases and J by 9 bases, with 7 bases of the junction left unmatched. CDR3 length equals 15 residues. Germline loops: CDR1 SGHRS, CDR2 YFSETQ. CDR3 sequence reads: CASSLDRGRYSEQFF. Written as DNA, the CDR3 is TGCGCCAGCAGCTTGGACAGGGGGCGTTATAGTGAGCAGTTCTTC.

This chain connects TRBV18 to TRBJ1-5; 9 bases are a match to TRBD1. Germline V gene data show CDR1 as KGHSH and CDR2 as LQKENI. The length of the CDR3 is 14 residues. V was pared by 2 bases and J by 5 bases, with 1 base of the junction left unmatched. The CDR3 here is CASSPTGGDQPQHF. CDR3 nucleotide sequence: TGTGCCAGCTCACCAACAGGGGGCGATCAGCCCCAGCATTTT.

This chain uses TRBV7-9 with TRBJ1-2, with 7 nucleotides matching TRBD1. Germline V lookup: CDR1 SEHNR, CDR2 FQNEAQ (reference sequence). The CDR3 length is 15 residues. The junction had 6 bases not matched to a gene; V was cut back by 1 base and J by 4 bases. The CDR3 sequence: CASSLGGQLIYGYTF. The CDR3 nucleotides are TGTGCCAGCAGCTTAGGGGGACAGCTGATCTATGGCTACACCTTC.

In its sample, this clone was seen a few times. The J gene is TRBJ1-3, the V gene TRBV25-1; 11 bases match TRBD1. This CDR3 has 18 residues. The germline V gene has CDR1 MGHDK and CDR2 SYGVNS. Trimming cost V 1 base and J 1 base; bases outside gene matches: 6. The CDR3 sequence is CASSESMGQGVSGNTIYF. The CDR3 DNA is TGTGCCAGCAGTGAATCCATGGGACAGGGGGTGTCTGGAAACACCATATATTTT.

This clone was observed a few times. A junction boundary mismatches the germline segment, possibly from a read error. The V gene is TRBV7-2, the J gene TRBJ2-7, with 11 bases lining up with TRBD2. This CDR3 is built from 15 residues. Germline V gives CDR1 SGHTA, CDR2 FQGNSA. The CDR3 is CASSLAGGLSYEQYF. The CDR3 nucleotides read TGTGCCAGCAGCCTAGCGGGGGGTCTCTCCTACGAGCAGTACTTC. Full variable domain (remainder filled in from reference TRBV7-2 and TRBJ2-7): GAGVSQSPSNKVTEKGKDVELRCDPISGHTALYWYRQSLGQGLEFLIYFQGNSAPDKSGLPSDRFSAERTGGSVSTLTIQRTQQEDSAVYLCASSLAGGLSYEQYFGPGTRLTVT.